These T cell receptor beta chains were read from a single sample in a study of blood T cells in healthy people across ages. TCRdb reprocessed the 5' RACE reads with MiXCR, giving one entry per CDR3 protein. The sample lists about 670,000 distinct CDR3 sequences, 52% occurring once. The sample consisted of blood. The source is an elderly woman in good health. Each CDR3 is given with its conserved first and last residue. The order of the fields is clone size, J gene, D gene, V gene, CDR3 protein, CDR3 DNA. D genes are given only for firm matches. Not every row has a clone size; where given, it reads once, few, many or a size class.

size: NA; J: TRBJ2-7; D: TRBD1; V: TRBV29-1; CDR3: CSVGQGDIYEQYF; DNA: TGCAGCGTCGGACAGGGGGATATCTACGAGCAGTACTTC
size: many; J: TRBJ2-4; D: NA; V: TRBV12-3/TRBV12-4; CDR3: CASSLGSAAAKNIQYF; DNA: TGTGCCAGCAGTTTAGGTTCAGCCGCAGCCAAAAACATTCAGTACTTC
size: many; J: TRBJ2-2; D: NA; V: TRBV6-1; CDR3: CATCYETGIHKGVVGELFF; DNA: TGTGCCACCTGCTATGAAACAGGGATCCACAAAGGAGTTGTCGGGGAGCTGTTTTTT
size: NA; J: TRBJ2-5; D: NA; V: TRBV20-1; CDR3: CSADNGTPKYF; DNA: TGCAGTGCTGACAATGGGACACCAAAGTACTTC
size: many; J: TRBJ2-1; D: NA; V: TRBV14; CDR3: CASSQVFRKEQFF; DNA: TGTGCCAGCAGCCAAGTTTTCCGGAAAGAGCAGTTCTTC
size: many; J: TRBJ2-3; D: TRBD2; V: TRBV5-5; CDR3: CASSLRAGDPSTDTQYF; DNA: TGTGCCAGCAGCTTGCGAGCGGGGGACCCTAGCACAGATACGCAGTATTTT
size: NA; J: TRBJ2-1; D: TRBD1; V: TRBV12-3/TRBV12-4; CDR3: CASSFSQGSGPITQFF; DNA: TGTGCCAGCAGTTTCTCACAGGGGTCAGGGCCCATTACACAGTTCTTC
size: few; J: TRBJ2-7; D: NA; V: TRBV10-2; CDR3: CASSEGTDEQYF; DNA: TGCGCCAGCAGTGAAGGGACGGACGAGCAGTACTTC
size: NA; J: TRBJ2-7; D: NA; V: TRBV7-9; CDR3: CASSPSFSEQYF; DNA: TGTGCCAGCTCGCCGTCGTTTAGCGAGCAGTACTTC
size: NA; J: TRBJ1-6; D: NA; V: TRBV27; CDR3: CASSPFLGSPLHF; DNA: TGTGCCAGCAGTCCTTTCCTGGGTTCACCCCTCCACTTT
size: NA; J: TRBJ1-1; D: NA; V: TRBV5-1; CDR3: CASSWRLVAGTEAFF; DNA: TGCGCCAGCAGCTGGCGACTGGTCGCGGGGACTGAAGCTTTCTTT
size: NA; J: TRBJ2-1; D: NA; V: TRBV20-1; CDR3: CSAGEVLISNEQFF; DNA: TGCAGTGCCGGGGAGGTCTTGATTTCCAATGAGCAGTTCTTC
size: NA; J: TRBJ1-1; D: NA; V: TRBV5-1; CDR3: CASSLAGTPQQAFF; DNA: TGCGCCAGCAGCTTGGCCGGGACTCCCCAACAAGCTTTCTTT
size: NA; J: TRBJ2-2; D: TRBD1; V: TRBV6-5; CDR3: CASSKTGGRVGELFF; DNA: TGTGCCAGCAGCAAGACAGGGGGAAGGGTCGGGGAGCTGTTTTTT
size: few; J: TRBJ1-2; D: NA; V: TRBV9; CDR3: CASSPQTNYGYTF; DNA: TGTGCCAGCAGCCCTCAGACTAACTATGGCTACACCTTC
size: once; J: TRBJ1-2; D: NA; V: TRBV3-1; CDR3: CASSPYDRPSKDGYTF; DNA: TGTGCCAGCAGCCCGTACGACAGGCCCTCGAAGGATGGCTACACCTTC
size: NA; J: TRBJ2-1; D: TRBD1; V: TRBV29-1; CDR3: CSVLPLTGTDNEQFF; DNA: TGCAGCGTTCTCCCTCTCACAGGGACAGACAATGAGCAGTTCTTC
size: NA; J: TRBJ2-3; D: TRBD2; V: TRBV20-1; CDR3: CSARSGLAGVSDTQYF; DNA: TGCAGTGCTAGATCGGGACTAGCGGGAGTCTCAGATACGCAGTATTTT
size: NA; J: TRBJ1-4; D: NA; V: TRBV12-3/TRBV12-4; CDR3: CASSTREGREKLFF; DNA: TGTGCCAGCAGCACGAGGGAGGGCCGCGAAAAACTGTTTTTT
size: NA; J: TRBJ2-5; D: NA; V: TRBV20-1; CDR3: CSVLTPLDQETQYF; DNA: TGCAGTGTCCTAACCCCGCTGGACCAAGAGACCCAGTACTTC
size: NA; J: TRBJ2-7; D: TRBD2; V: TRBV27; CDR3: CASSPMLAGGDEQYF; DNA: TGTGCCAGCAGTCCGATGCTAGCGGGAGGCGACGAGCAGTACTTC
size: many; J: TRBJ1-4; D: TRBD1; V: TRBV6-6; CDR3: CASLDRGGEEKLFF; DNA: TGTGCCAGCCTCGACAGGGGGGGAGAAGAAAAACTGTTTTTT
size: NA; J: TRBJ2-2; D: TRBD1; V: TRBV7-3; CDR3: CASSPYAGTGRWELFF; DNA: TGTGCCAGCAGCCCATACGCCGGGACAGGCCGTTGGGAGCTGTTTTTT
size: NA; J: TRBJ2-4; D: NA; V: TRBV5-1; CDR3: CASSLVPESVQYF; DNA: TGCGCCAGCAGCTTGGTGCCCGAAAGTGTTCAGTACTTC
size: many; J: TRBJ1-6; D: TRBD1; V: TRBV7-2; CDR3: CASSPSRDSSSIHNSPLHF; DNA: TGTGCCAGCAGCCCTAGTAGGGACAGCTCCTCCATTCATAATTCACCCCTCCACTTT
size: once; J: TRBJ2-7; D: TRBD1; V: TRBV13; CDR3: CASSLRKGARYEQYF; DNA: TGTGCCAGCAGCTTAAGGAAGGGGGCGCGGTACGAGCAGTACTTC
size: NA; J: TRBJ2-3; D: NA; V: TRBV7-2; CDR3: CASSTGLYTQYF; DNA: TGTGCCAGCAGTACCGGGTTGTATACGCAGTATTTT
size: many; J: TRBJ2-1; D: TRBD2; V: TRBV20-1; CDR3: CSAWTSGNNEQFF; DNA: TGCAGTGCCTGGACTAGCGGGAACAATGAGCAGTTCTTC
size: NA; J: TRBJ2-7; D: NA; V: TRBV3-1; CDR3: CASSLWDKSYEQYF; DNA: TGTGCCAGCAGCCTGTGGGACAAGTCCTACGAGCAGTACTTC
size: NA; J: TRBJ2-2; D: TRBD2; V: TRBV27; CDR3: CASSPSSGRYTGELFF; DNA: TGTGCCAGCAGTCCCTCTAGCGGGAGGTACACCGGGGAGCTGTTTTTT
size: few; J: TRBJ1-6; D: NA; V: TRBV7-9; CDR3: CASSLAGQGFHF; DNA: TGTGCCAGCAGCTTAGCAGGGCAGGGCTTCCACTTT
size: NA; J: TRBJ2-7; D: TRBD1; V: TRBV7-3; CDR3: CASSSPGTDYEQYF; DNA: TGTGCCAGCAGTTCCCCCGGGACAGACTACGAGCAGTACTTC
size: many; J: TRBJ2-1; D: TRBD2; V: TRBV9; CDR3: CASSVGSAGGPSNEQFF; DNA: TGTGCCAGCAGCGTAGGATCCGCGGGAGGGCCCTCGAATGAGCAGTTCTTC
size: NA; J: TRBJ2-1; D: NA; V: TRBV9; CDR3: CASSSFGESSCNEQFF; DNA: TGTGCCAGCAGCTCATTCGGGGAAAGCTCCTGCAATGAGCAGTTCTTC
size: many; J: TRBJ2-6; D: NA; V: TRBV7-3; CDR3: CASSFNRPSGANVLTF; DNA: TGTGCCAGCAGTTTTAACAGACCCTCTGGGGCCAACGTCCTGACTTTC
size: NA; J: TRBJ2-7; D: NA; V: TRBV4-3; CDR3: CASSQDYSWTYEQYF; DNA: TGCGCCAGCAGCCAAGATTACAGCTGGACCTACGAGCAGTACTTC
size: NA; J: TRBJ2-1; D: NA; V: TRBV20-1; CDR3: CSAIENTAVEQFF; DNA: TGCAGTGCTATTGAAAACACAGCAGTCGAGCAGTTCTTC
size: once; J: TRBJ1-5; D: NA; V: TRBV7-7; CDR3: CASSTGLNGPQHF; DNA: TGTGCCAGCAGCACGGGACTTAATGGGCCCCAGCATTTT
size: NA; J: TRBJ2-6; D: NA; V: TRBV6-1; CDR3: CASSVRVGAGANVLTF; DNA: TGTGCCAGCAGTGTACGAGTAGGGGCTGGGGCCAACGTCCTGACTTTC
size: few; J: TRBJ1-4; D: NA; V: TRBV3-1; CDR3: CASSQDREKLFF; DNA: TGTGCCAGCAGCCAAGATCGAGAAAAACTGTTTTTT